These 27 T cell receptor beta chains came from one sample sequenced in a study of blood T cell repertoires in COVID-19. Profiling relied on immunoSEQ multiplex PCR, and the TCRdb table lists in-frame clones only, not all of them. The data hold 150,000 or so clones, with roughly four fifths observed a single time. What was sequenced was peripheral blood. These receptors all come from a human donor in a cohort sampled during active COVID-19.

V is TRBV7-2 and J is TRBJ2-5, with TRBD2 identical over 8 bases. The CDR3 runs 15 residues. Per germline, CDR1 SGHTA and CDR2 FQGNSA. V lost 3 bases and J lost 2; bases outside the gene matches: 5. The CDR3 here is CASSFRTSGQETQYF. Here the CDR3 DNA reads TGTGCCAGCAGCTTTCGTACTAGCGGTCAAGAGACCCAGTACTTC.

The CDR3 bases are TGTGCCAGCAGTTCTAGAAGGACAGGTTGGTATGAGCAGTACTTC. Encoded protein: CASSSRRTGWYEQYF. This sequence joins TRBV6-5 and TRBJ2-7, with TRBD1 identical over 7 bases. The J segment lost 7 bases and the V segment lost 4 bases, leaving 13 bases of the junction unmatched. Germline V lookup: CDR1 MNHEY, CDR2 SVGAGI. The CDR3 has 15 amino acids.

The chain is built from TRBV5-6 and TRBJ1-2; a weak D match, TRBD1 (6 bases). Germline assignment: CDR1 SGHDT and CDR2 YYEEEE. Trimming removed 4 bases at V and 7 bases at J, with 17 bases between. The CDR3 has 14 residues. The CDR3 here is CASSTGTKGFGYTF. CDR3 DNA sequence: TGTGCCAGCAGCACCGGGACAAAGGGGTTTGGCTACACCTTC.

This clone was detected once. Other DNA sequences in the same sample also yield this CDR3. The chain joins TRBV2 to TRBJ1-5; tentatively, D is TRBD1 (5 bases). Per germline, CDR1 SNHLY and CDR2 FYNNEI. This CDR3 has 14 amino acids. Trimming pared 9 bases from V and 0 bases from J, leaving 12 bases between. This CDR3 reads CASSTDNSNQPQHF. In nucleotides, the CDR3 is TGTGCCAGTAGTACGGACAATAGCAATCAGCCCCAGCATTTT.

The rearrangement links TRBV7-2 to TRBJ1-1; 8 nucleotides align to TRBD1. The CDR3 is made up of 15 amino acids. The germline CDR1 and CDR2 sequences are SGHTA and FQGNSA. V was pared by 2 bases and J by 3 bases, with 5 bases of the junction left unmatched. CDR3 in amino acids: CASSLRQGRDTEAFF. The CDR3 DNA sequence: TGTGCCAGCAGCTTACGACAGGGGCGGGACACTGAAGCTTTCTTT. The full variable domain, its missing parts supplied by reference TRBV7-2 and TRBJ1-1, is GAGVSQSPSNKVTEKGKDVELRCDPISGHTALYWYRQSLGQGLEFLIYFQGNSAPDKSGLPSDRFSAERTGGSVSTLTIQRTQQEDSAVYLCASSLRQGRDTEAFFGQGTRLTVV.

V usage is TRBV11-2 and J usage is TRBJ2-1, with TRBD2 matching 12 bases. Germline V gene lookup returns CDR1 SGHAT and CDR2 FQNNGV. The CDR3 covers 16 residues. With V trimmed by 5 bases and J by 6 bases, 8 bases remained unmatched. The CDR3 protein is CASSPRTSGVGNEQFF. The CDR3 DNA sequence: TGTGCCAGCAGCCCCCGGACTAGCGGGGTGGGCAATGAGCAGTTCTTC.

This clone was found once. The genes are TRBV9 and TRBJ2-6; D is possibly TRBD2 (5 bases). This CDR3 has 17 amino acids. Trimming cost V 0 bases and J 0 bases, with 10 bases left between them. CDR1 SGDLS and CDR2 YYNGEE come from the germline V gene. CDR3 DNA sequence: TGTGCCAGCAGCGTAGGTGGAGGCAGCTCTGGGGCCAACGTCCTGACTTTC. Translating it yields CASSVGGGSSGANVLTF.

The chain links TRBV27 to TRBJ2-5; weak D call: TRBD1 (6 bases). There are 14 residues in the CDR3. Germline V gives CDR1 MNHEY, CDR2 SMNVEV (reference sequence). V gave up 4 bases and J gave up 3 bases, with 12 bases separating them. The CDR3 is CASSSLDSKETQYF. The CDR3 nucleotides read TGTGCCAGCAGTTCCTTGGACAGTAAAGAGACCCAGTACTTC.

This clone was recorded a few times. V usage is TRBV6-1 and J usage is TRBJ1-1, with D hard to call. Per the germline V gene, CDR1 is MNHNS and CDR2 is SASEGT. V was shortened by 5 bases and J by 2 bases, with 9 bases between the two germline ends. This CDR3 has 13 residues. CDR3 region: CASSFTTNTEAFF. The CDR3 coding sequence is TGTGCCAGCAGTTTTACAACAAACACTGAAGCTTTCTTT.

V is TRBV5-4 and J is TRBJ1-5; no reliable D call. CDR1 and CDR2 (germline): SGHNT, YYREEE (reference sequence). The CDR3 extends over 16 amino acids. The V end lost 2 bases, the J end lost 0 bases, and 12 bases lay between the germline ends. The CDR3 is CASSLYSADSNQPQHF. The CDR3 DNA follows: TGTGCCAGCAGCTTATACTCGGCGGATAGCAATCAGCCCCAGCATTTT.

CDR3 amino acids: CASRRWTENTGELFF. The CDR3 bases are TGTGCCAGCAGGCGTTGGACAGAGAACACCGGGGAGCTGTTTTTT. This chain connects TRBV7-9 to TRBJ2-2, with D possibly TRBD1 on 6 matching bases. CDR1 is SEHNR and CDR2 is FQNEAQ in the germline V gene (reference sequence). Trimming took off 6 bases at V and 1 base at J, with 12 bases between the two ends. The CDR3 consists of 15 residues.

The CDR3 region has the DNA TGTGCCAGCTCACAGGGACAGGGGAGAACAGATACGCAGTATTTT. It encodes CASSQGQGRTDTQYF. The chain is built from TRBV18 and TRBJ2-3; TRBD1 matches at 10 bases. Germline CDR1 KGHSH, CDR2 LQKENI. V gave up 4 bases and J gave up 3 bases; unmatched junction bases: 4. The CDR3 runs 15 residues.

V is TRBV2 and J is TRBJ1-1, with no clear D. Trimming left V 4 bases short and J 1 base short, with 13 bases between. CDR1 SNHLY and CDR2 FYNNEI come from the germline V gene. The CDR3 sequence is 15 residues long. The DNA for the CDR3 is TGTGCCAGCAGTGCGGAGGGTAGGTGGAACACTGAAGCTTTCTTT. Amino acids: CASSAEGRWNTEAFF.

The sample holds a few counts of this clone. The chain has TRBV5-4 and TRBJ2-2; unclear D gene. Germline CDR1 is SGHNT and CDR2 is YYREEE (reference sequence). CDR3 length: 15 residues. V was shortened by 7 bases and J by 4 bases, with 17 bases between the two germline ends. The CDR3 sequence is CASQSQDAGTGELFF. The CDR3 DNA sequence: TGTGCCAGCCAAAGTCAGGATGCTGGCACCGGGGAGCTGTTTTTT.

This chain links TRBV11-2 with TRBJ2-7, with D possibly being TRBD1 (5 bases). Germline-derived CDR1 and CDR2 are SGHAT and FQNNGV. Trimming took off 5 bases at V and 2 bases at J, with 16 bases between the two ends. The CDR3 sequence is 15 residues long. The CDR3 loop is CASSTRDSRTYEQYF. The CDR3 DNA follows: TGTGCCAGCAGCACCAGGGATTCCCGTACCTACGAGCAGTACTTC. The full variable domain, rest sourced from reference TRBV11-2 and TRBJ2-7, is EAGVAQSPRYKIIEKRQSVAFWCNPISGHATLYWYQQILGQGPKLLIQFQNNGVVDDSQLPKDRFSAERLKGVDSTLKIQPAKLEDSAVYLCASSTRDSRTYEQYFGPGTRLTVT.

V gene TRBV5-1 combines with J gene TRBJ2-2; 7 bases fit TRBD2. The CDR3 loop spans 15 amino acids. Losses at the gene ends were 3 bases for V and 4 bases for J; bases not matched to a gene: 6. The germline V gene has CDR1 SGHRS and CDR2 YFSETQ. The CDR3 DNA reads as TGCGCCAGCAGCTGGGGAGGGTCTAGCACCGGGGAGCTGTTTTTT. Protein: CASSWGGSSTGELFF.

This chain's CDR3 is CASSVGGTGGSPLHF. CDR3 DNA sequence: TGTGCCAGCAGCGTAGGAGGTACGGGTGGCTCACCCCTCCACTTT. The chain recombines TRBV9 with TRBJ1-6; D unresolved. The CDR3 runs to 15 residues. The V and J ends lost 0 bases and 10 bases respectively, with 14 bases between them. Germline CDR1 and CDR2: SGDLS and YYNGEE.

The chain carries TRBV3-1 (or the pseudogene TRBV3-2) and TRBJ2-5, with D unclear. Trimming left V 3 bases short and J 3 bases short, with 8 bases between. Looked up from germline, CDR1 is LGHDT and CDR2 is YNNKEL (reference sequence). This CDR3 is 13 amino acids long. CDR3 in DNA: TGTGCCAGCAGCCAGCGTGCGGAAGAGACCCAGTACTTC. Its translation: CASSQRAEETQYF.

This clone was seen more than once but under ten times. The chain carries TRBV6-5 and TRBJ1-1; 8 nucleotides align to TRBD1. V lost 5 bases, J lost 5 bases, and 7 bases stayed unmatched. Germline values: CDR1 MNHEY, CDR2 SVGAGI. This CDR3 contains 14 residues. CDR3 amino acids: CASSQDRARTEAFF. The CDR3 region has the DNA TGTGCCAGCAGTCAGGACAGGGCGAGGACTGAAGCTTTCTTT.

V usage is TRBV7-9 and J usage is TRBJ1-2; possible D gene TRBD1, 6 bases. Germline V gene lookup returns CDR1 SEHNR and CDR2 FQNEAQ (reference sequence). This CDR3 has 14 amino acids. The germline V and J ends were trimmed by 5 bases and 4 bases, with 14 bases remaining between them. In DNA, the CDR3 is TGTGCCAGCAGCAGTAGACAGGAAACCTATGGCTACACCTTC. Translation gives CASSSRQETYGYTF.

The chain recombines TRBV10-1 with TRBJ1-1; D possibly corresponds to TRBD1 (5 bases). Trimming removed 6 bases at V and 4 bases at J, with 15 bases between. Germline values: CDR1 WNHNN, CDR2 SYGVQD (reference sequence). This CDR3 comprises 14 residues. CDR3 sequence: CASSDSGSGTEAFF. The CDR3 DNA reads as TGCGCCAGCAGCGACTCAGGGTCGGGCACTGAAGCTTTCTTT.

The chain has TRBV27 and TRBJ1-1; no reliable D call. V was trimmed by 4 bases and J by 0 bases, leaving 9 bases between them. This CDR3 has 14 amino acids. CDR1 is MNHEY and CDR2 is SMNVEV in the germline V gene (reference sequence). CDR3 DNA sequence: TGTGCCAGCAGTTACAACCGTATGAACACTGAAGCTTTCTTT. Residues: CASSYNRMNTEAFF.

CDR3 coding DNA: TGTGCCAGCAGTGAGGGGCCCGCAGGGAATGGCTACACCTTC. It codes for CASSEGPAGNGYTF. The chain couples TRBV2 to TRBJ1-2; D is perhaps TRBD1 (5 bases). The CDR3 runs to 14 residues. Trimming shortened V by 3 bases and J by 6 bases, and 14 bases separated the two germline ends. Germline V lookup: CDR1 SNHLY, CDR2 FYNNEI.

The V and J genes are TRBV11-2 and TRBJ2-5; TRBD1 is a possible D gene (5 bases). V was clipped by 5 bases and J by 9 bases, with 22 bases between them. The CDR3 is 15 amino acids. The germline V gene encodes CDR1 SGHAT and CDR2 FQNNGV. The DNA of the CDR3 is TGTGCCAGCAGCAGGCTTCGCGGCCAGGGTGTGGCCCAGTACTTC. As protein: CASSRLRGQGVAQYF.

The gene calls are TRBV6-2 or TRBV6-3 and TRBJ2-7; perhaps TRBD2 as D (6 bases). The germline V and J ends were trimmed by 2 bases and 7 bases, with 15 bases remaining between them. The CDR3 totals 14 residues. Germline loops: CDR1 MNHEY, CDR2 SVGEGT. The CDR3 DNA sequence: TGTGCCAGCAGTTACATGCGCGCGGGGCCGGAGCAGTACTTC. It codes for CASSYMRAGPEQYF.

The J gene is TRBJ2-3, the V gene TRBV2; 10 bases are shared with TRBD1. V trimming: 8 bases; J trimming: 3 bases; junction bases outside the gene matches: 8. This CDR3 spans 15 amino acids. Germline lookup yields CDR1 SNHLY and CDR2 FYNNEI. This CDR3 reads CASRHRTGGTDTQYF. CDR3 bases: TGTGCCAGCCGCCACCGGACAGGGGGAACAGATACGCAGTATTTT.

The chain has TRBV6-2 or TRBV6-3 and TRBJ1-2; possibly TRBD1 for D (6 bases). The V gene's germline CDR1 is MNHEY and CDR2 SVGEGT. This CDR3 contains 14 residues. Trimming took 2 bases from V and 10 from J, leaving 17 bases between them. In nucleotides, the CDR3 is TGTGCCAGCAGTTACGGACAGCTAATAGTCACCTACACCTTC. It encodes CASSYGQLIVTYTF.